This entry describes one T cell receptor beta chain. What it recognizes is unknown. CD45RA-negative memory and CD45RA+ naive subsets were split from the CD4+ cells. Trimming removed 4 bases at V and 3 bases at J, with 13 bases between. The CDR3 is 14 residues long. Per the germline V gene, CDR1 is SGHNT and CDR2 is YYREEE (reference sequence). The source of the sample is a study of shared clonotypes between healthy human individuals. The repertoire was sequenced with immunoSEQ multiplex PCR; TCRdb's copy has only in-frame clones and lacks some. The sample carries about 1 million clones, around four fifths recorded once. Points from the study as a whole: Blood was the only sampled material, and tissue repertoires likely differ. Relative to their counterparts shared across all four donors, non-shared clonotypes exhibited diminished generation probabilities.

This sequence joins TRBV5-4 and TRBJ2-5; TRBD2 might be the D (6 bases). This TCR derives from a man aged 18 to 30 in good health. What was sequenced was memory CD4+ T cells sorted from blood. Subset: CD45RA-negative fraction. Written as DNA, the CDR3 is TGTGCCAGCAGCCCGGAGGGACTGAAAGAGACCCAGTACTTC. Encoded protein: CASSPEGLKETQYF. The entire variable domain, with the rest obtained from reference TRBV5-4 and TRBJ2-5, is as follows: ETGVTQSPTHLIKTRGQQVTLRCSSQSGHNTVSWYQQALGQGPQFIFQYYREEENGRGNFPPRFSGLQFPNYSSELNVNALELDDSALYLCASSPEGLKETQYFGPGTRLLVL.